This T cell receptor (beta chain) was documented in a study of blood T cell repertoires in COVID-19. In the study overall: T cells, B-cell-depleted T cells, or PBMCs provided the cDNA or gDNA that served as material.

The CDR3 covers 13 residues. Trimming removed 3 bases at V and 6 bases at J, with 11 bases between. Germline V lookup: CDR1 GTSNPN, CDR2 SVGIG (reference sequence). The method was immunoSEQ multiplex PCR; TCRdb's version includes in-frame clones alone and lacks a portion of them. The sample has under 170,000 clones, 87% seen once. The sequenced sample consisted of peripheral blood. This sequence joins TRBV30 and TRBJ2-2, with D perhaps matching TRBD1 (6 bases). The receptor comes from a woman in her sixties with active or convalescent COVID-19. The CDR3 DNA follows: TGTGCCTGGAGGGGACAAGTCTCCGGGGAGCTGTTTTTT. This translates into CAWRGQVSGELFF.